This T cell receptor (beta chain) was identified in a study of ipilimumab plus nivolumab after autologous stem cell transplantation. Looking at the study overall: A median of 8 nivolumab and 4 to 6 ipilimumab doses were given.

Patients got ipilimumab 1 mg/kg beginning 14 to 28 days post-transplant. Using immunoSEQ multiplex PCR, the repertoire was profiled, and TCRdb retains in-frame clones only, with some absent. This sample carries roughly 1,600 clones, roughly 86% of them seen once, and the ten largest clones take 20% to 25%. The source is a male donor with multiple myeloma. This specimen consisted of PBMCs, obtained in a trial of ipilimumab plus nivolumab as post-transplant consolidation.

Here the CDR3 reads CASSLESRSRQWRTDTQYF. In DNA, the CDR3 is TGTGCCAGCAGCTTAGAATCTAGGAGTAGACAGTGGCGTACAGATACGCAGTATTTT. This chain connects TRBV11-1 to TRBJ2-3; D might be TRBD1 (5 bases). The CDR3 runs to 19 residues. Germline lookup yields CDR1 SGHAT and CDR2 FQDESV (reference sequence). V dropped 1 base and J dropped 3 bases, with 23 bases sitting between them.